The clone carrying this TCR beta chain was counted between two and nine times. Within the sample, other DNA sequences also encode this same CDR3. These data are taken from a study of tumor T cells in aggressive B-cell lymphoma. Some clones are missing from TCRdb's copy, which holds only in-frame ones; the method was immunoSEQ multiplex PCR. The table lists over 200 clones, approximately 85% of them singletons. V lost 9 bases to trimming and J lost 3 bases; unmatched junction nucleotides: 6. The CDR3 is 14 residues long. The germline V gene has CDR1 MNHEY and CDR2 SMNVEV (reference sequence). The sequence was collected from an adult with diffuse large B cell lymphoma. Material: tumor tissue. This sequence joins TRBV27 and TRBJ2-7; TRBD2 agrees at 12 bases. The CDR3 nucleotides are TGTGCCAGTCGGACTAGCGGGAACATCTACGAGCAGTACTTC. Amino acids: CASRTSGNIYEQYF.